The 19 T cell receptor beta chains in this list originate from one sample, sequenced in a study of CD8 T cells in ankylosing spondylitis (dated by TCRdb to 2015 to 2018). What the authors observed across the whole study: Blood from ankylosing spondylitis patients appeared to be characterized by a TCR beta motif made up of fewer than ten highly homologous amino acid variants.

These receptors' targets are unknown. To prepare the library, 5' RACE was applied. These reads were obtained on an Illumina HiSeq 2500. Clones were called with MiXCR by TCRdb after fastp trimmed the public reads at Q25, and only in-frame beta chains were retained. Rows with one shared CDR3 protein collapse into an entry with the most common genes and DNA. Recorded for this sample are about 800,000 distinct CDR3 sequences; about 10% of them occurred a single time. Roughly 0.51% of the sample is in the top ten clones. Source material: blood, either unsorted or a sorted T cell fraction (not recorded which). These receptors were collected from a male donor with ankylosing spondylitis.

This clonotype occurred a few times. The rearrangement uses TRBV9 and TRBJ1-6; tentative D call: TRBD1 (6 bases). The CDR3 has 12 amino acids. V dropped 4 bases and J dropped 10 bases, with 9 bases sitting between them. The germline gives CDR1 SGDLS, CDR2 YYNGEE. Here the CDR3 reads CASSPGASPLHF. Written as DNA, the CDR3 is TGTGCCAGCAGCCCAGGGGCGTCACCCCTCCACTTT.

This clonotype was recorded many times. The chain links TRBV20-1 to TRBJ1-3; the D gene is possibly TRBD1 (6 bases). Trimming took 5 bases from V and 2 from J, leaving 10 bases between them. This CDR3 is 13 amino acids long. Germline V gives CDR1 DFQATT, CDR2 SNEGSKA (reference sequence). CDR3 bases: TGCAGTGCTCCAGGGGTTACTGGAAACACCATATATTTT. This sequence encodes CSAPGVTGNTIYF.

V usage is TRBV7-6 and J usage is TRBJ1-3; tentatively, D is TRBD1 (6 bases). There are 17 residues in the CDR3. V lost 0 bases to trimming and J lost 7 bases, with 19 bases between them. CDR1 is SGHVS, CDR2 FNYEAQ, per germline. In DNA, the CDR3 is TGTGCCAGCAGCTTAGCCTCGCCGGGGGGCACGGGCAACACCATATATTTT. It translates to CASSLASPGGTGNTIYF.

The chain couples TRBV20-1 to TRBJ2-7, with 9 bases aligning to TRBD2. The CDR3 covers 13 residues. CDR1 and CDR2 (germline): DFQATT, SNEGSKA (reference sequence). With 6 bases clipped from V and 0 bases from J, the junction kept 3 bases outside the gene matches. For the CDR3, the DNA is TGCAGTGCCGGAGCGGGGGGCTCCTACGAGCAGTACTTC. Amino acids: CSAGAGGSYEQYF.

The rearrangement uses TRBV4-3 and TRBJ1-4; D remains unclear. Germline V gene data show CDR1 as LGHNA and CDR2 as YSLEER. Between the trimmed V and J ends, which lost 0 bases and 8 bases, there was a span of 13 bases. There are 15 residues in the CDR3. The CDR3 is CASSQDWARPEKLFF. CDR3 sequence (DNA): TGCGCCAGCAGCCAAGATTGGGCCCGGCCCGAAAAACTGTTTTTT.

This clonotype was counted a few times. The chain carries TRBV6-5 and TRBJ2-5; 8 nucleotides align to TRBD2. CDR3 size: 16 residues. CDR1 and CDR2 from the germline V gene are MNHEY and SVGAGI. Germline trimming cut 2 bases from V and 2 bases from J; bases unmatched to any gene: 7. For the CDR3, the DNA is TGTGCCAGCAGTTACACCGGTAGCGGGGTACAAGAGACCCAGTACTTC. Encoded protein: CASSYTGSGVQETQYF.

This clonotype has more than one count but fewer than ten. V gene TRBV4-3 combines with J gene TRBJ2-5; TRBD1 matches at 8 bases. Trimming removed 0 bases from V and 6 bases from J; junction bases left unmatched: 6. Germline V gene data show CDR1 as LGHNA and CDR2 as YSLEER. The CDR3 extends over 15 amino acids. In DNA, the CDR3 is TGCGCCAGCAGCCAAGATCGACAGGGGTTAAAGACCCAGTACTTC. It codes for CASSQDRQGLKTQYF.

The V and J genes are TRBV7-2 and TRBJ2-3; D may be TRBD1 (5 bases). CDR1 is SGHTA and CDR2 is FQGNSA in the germline V gene. V lost 2 bases, J lost 3 bases, and 6 bases lay in between. The CDR3 sequence is 13 residues long. The CDR3 is CASSLYRTDTQYF. The CDR3 DNA reads as TGTGCCAGCAGCTTATACAGGACAGATACGCAGTATTTT.

This clonotype was seen only a few times. CDR3 residues: CASSFSGQGRPGANVLTF. For the CDR3, the DNA is TGTGCCAGCAGTTTCTCGGGTCAGGGTAGACCTGGGGCCAACGTCCTGACTTTC. The chain couples TRBV11-1 to TRBJ2-6, with D tentatively TRBD1 (5 bases). CDR1 is SGHAT and CDR2 is FQDESV in the germline V gene (reference sequence). Deletions cut 6 bases from V and 2 bases from J, with 20 bases between. The CDR3 extends over 18 amino acids.

This clonotype has just a few counts. The chain combines TRBV7-2 with TRBJ2-3, with D perhaps TRBD2 (6 bases). Germline lookup yields CDR1 SGHTA and CDR2 FQGNSA. V gave up 5 bases and J gave up 2 bases, with 17 bases separating them. The length of the CDR3 is 16 residues. As DNA, the CDR3 is TGTGCCAGCAGCACCTCGACTAGATCCCCCACAGATACGCAGTATTTT. This codes for CASSTSTRSPTDTQYF.

This clonotype was counted ten times or more. The genes are TRBV7-8 and TRBJ1-1, with D unresolved. In germline, CDR1 is SGHVS, CDR2 FQNEAQ. This CDR3 region has 13 residues. V was shortened by 0 bases and J by 8 bases, with 10 bases between the two germline ends. The chain's CDR3 is CASSLAAAWEAFF. CDR3 in DNA: TGTGCCAGCAGCTTAGCGGCTGCCTGGGAAGCTTTCTTT.

The CDR3 coding sequence is TGTGCCAGCAGCCAGCGGGAGCCGGCCTACAATGAGCAGTTCTTC. Translation: CASSQREPAYNEQFF. The chain uses TRBV2 and TRBJ2-1; 8 bases are shared with TRBD2. Germline values: CDR1 SNHLY, CDR2 FYNNEI. The V gene end was trimmed by 6 bases and the J gene end by 2 bases; junction bases not matched to a gene: 6. The CDR3 runs to 15 residues.

This clonotype was detected only a few times. The junction and the germline gene differ at one end; a read error may be behind it. This chain joins TRBV6-2 or TRBV6-3 and TRBJ1-2, with D possibly TRBD1 on 5 matching bases. The CDR3 sequence is 15 residues long. Germline loops: CDR1 MNHEY, CDR2 SVGEGT. CDR3 nucleotide sequence: TGTGCCAGCAGTTATCAGCCGACAGTAACCTATGGCTATACCTTC. Translation gives CASSYQPTVTYGYTF.

This chain connects TRBV10-3 to TRBJ2-7; 13 bases align to TRBD2. J lost 6 bases, V lost 10 bases, and 6 bases had no gene match. Germline CDR1 and CDR2: ENHRY and SYGVKD. The CDR3 totals 13 residues. CDR3 DNA: TGTGCCACCATGGGACTAGCGGGATTCGAGCAGTACTTC. Its translation is CATMGLAGFEQYF.

The chain carries TRBV4-3 and TRBJ2-3; 9 bases match TRBD2. This CDR3 has 14 amino acids. The germline V gene encodes CDR1 LGHNA and CDR2 YSLEER. V shed 4 bases and J 5 bases; nucleotides not matched to a gene: 4. CDR3 amino acids: CASSLMTSGDTQYF. CDR3 nucleotide sequence: TGCGCCAGCAGCCTAATGACTAGCGGAGATACGCAGTATTTT.

This clonotype was counted a few times. The rearrangement uses TRBV12-3 or TRBV12-4 and TRBJ2-2; D ambiguous. The CDR3 sequence is 15 residues long. The V end was cut by 4 bases, the J end by 0 bases, with 9 bases between. CDR3 sequence (DNA): TGTGCCAGCAGTTGGGCGATGACGAACACCGGGGAGCTGTTTTTT. Protein: CASSWAMTNTGELFF.

The V and J genes are TRBV29-1 and TRBJ2-1; 7 positions agree with TRBD2. V lost 7 bases to trimming and J lost 6 bases; unmatched junction nucleotides: 12. The length of the CDR3 is 14 residues. The V gene's germline CDR1 is SQVTM and CDR2 ANQGSEA. The CDR3 DNA reads TGCAGCGCCTTACGCGGCGGGAGATTCAATGAGCAGTTCTTC. Its protein product is CSALRGGRFNEQFF.

The chain couples TRBV20-1 to TRBJ2-1, with a tentative D call TRBD1 (5 bases). Germline loops: CDR1 DFQATT, CDR2 SNEGSKA (reference sequence). This CDR3 has 15 amino acids. V dropped 5 bases and J dropped 0 bases, with 14 bases sitting between them. The CDR3 region has the DNA TGCAGTGCTGTTGGGGCGGCCCTCTCCTACAATGAGCAGTTCTTC. Protein: CSAVGAALSYNEQFF.

This clonotype was detected a few times. This rearrangement joins TRBV6-2 or TRBV6-3 to TRBJ1-5, with D perhaps TRBD1 (6 bases). The length of the CDR3 is 13 residues. Germline-derived CDR1 and CDR2 are MNHEY and SVGEGT. The V end was cut by 7 bases, the J end by 4 bases, with 11 bases between. Here the CDR3 reads CASTLQGNQPQHF. Here the CDR3 DNA reads TGTGCCAGCACCCTCCAGGGGAATCAGCCCCAGCATTTT.